The clone carrying this T cell receptor (beta chain) was observed a single time. The protocol was immunoSEQ multiplex PCR, while the TCRdb copy is restricted to in-frame clones and leaves out a portion. Among under 350,000 clones listed, about 90% were seen once. The sample comes from a study of blood T cell repertoires in COVID-19. CDR3 length equals 14 residues. The ends lost 10 bases at V and 0 bases at J; junction bases unmatched: 7. The germline gives CDR1 SNHLY, CDR2 FYNNEI. This chain connects TRBV2 to TRBJ2-3, with TRBD2 identical over 7 bases. Input material: PBMCs or T cells enriched from blood (not recorded which). The clonotype was recovered from a woman aged 60-75 years who had recovered from COVID-19. DNA for the CDR3: TGTGCCACCGGAGCGGGGACTAGCACAGATACGCAGTATTTT. It translates to CATGAGTSTDTQYF.